Presented here are 26 T cell receptor beta chains from one specimen sequenced in a study of T cells in Graves' hyperthyroidism and ophthalmopathy. The investigators amplified TCR beta CDR3 regions from RNA transcripts. The HTBI primer set was used in a first-round RT-PCR of the TCR CDR3. TCRdb independently ran MiXCR on the multiplex PCR reads; one entry per CDR3 protein. The repertoire includes a few hundred thousand distinct CDR3 sequences, roughly 13% of them detected once, and 9.2% sits in the top ten. Sequences were obtained from blood. Every receptor here comes from a young woman with Graves' hyperthyroidism.

J is TRBJ1-3 and V is TRBV6-1, with 9 positions matching TRBD1. J was trimmed by 0 bases and V by 5 bases; bases with no gene match: 8. CDR3 length equals 17 residues. Germline CDR1 MNHNS, CDR2 SASEGT. DNA for the CDR3: TGTGCCAGCAGTCCGTGGGACAGGGAACTCTCTGGAAACACCATATATTTT. This codes for CASSPWDRELSGNTIYF.

This clonotype was seen many times. The chain joins TRBV7-8 to TRBJ2-1; 8 nucleotides line up with TRBD1. Germline CDR1 and CDR2: SGHVS and FQNEAQ. The V gene end was trimmed by 5 bases and the J gene end by 3 bases; junction bases not matched to a gene: 9. The CDR3 loop spans 16 amino acids. As DNA, the CDR3 is TGTGCCAGCAGCGACCGGACAGGGACCGACTACAATGAGCAGTTCTTC. Protein: CASSDRTGTDYNEQFF.

In its sample, this clonotype was seen once. One junction end disagrees with the germline gene, perhaps due to a read error. The CDR3 DNA follows: TGCACCAGCAGTCGCGATCAACAGGGGGCGTTGAACACCGGGGAGCTGTTTTTT. Protein sequence: CTSSRDQQGALNTGELFF. The genes are TRBV4-1 and TRBJ2-2; 9 bases fit TRBD1. The CDR3 covers 18 residues. Germline CDR1 is MGHRA and CDR2 is YSYEKL.

The chain employs TRBV25-1 and TRBJ1-3; D gene ambiguous. CDR1 and CDR2 from the germline V gene are MGHDK and SYGVNS. The CDR3 loop spans 14 amino acids. Between the trimmed V and J ends, which lost 3 bases and 0 bases, there was a span of 6 bases. Here the CDR3 reads CASSDIGSGNTIYF. In DNA, the CDR3 is TGTGCCAGCAGTGACATCGGCTCTGGAAACACCATATATTTT. Supplemented by reference TRBV25-1 and TRBJ1-3, the full variable domain reads EADIYQTPRYLVIGTGKKITLECSQTMGHDKMYWYQQDPGMELHLIHYSYGVNSTEKGDLSSESTVSRIRTEHFPLTLESARPSHTSQYLCASSDIGSGNTIYFGEGSWLTVV.

This clonotype was seen many times. V gene TRBV28 combines with J gene TRBJ1-4; 7 bases fit TRBD1. Germline V gives CDR1 MDHEN, CDR2 SYDVKM. The CDR3 extends over 14 amino acids. The trim removed 7 bases at V and 4 bases at J, leaving 6 bases unmatched. The DNA of the CDR3 is TGTGCCAGCATCTCGGACAGGTTTAATGAAAAACTGTTTTTT. Its translation is CASISDRFNEKLFF. The full variable domain, completed using reference TRBV28 and TRBJ1-4, is DVKVTQSSRYLVKRTGEKVFLECVQDMDHENMFWYRQDPGLGLRLIYFSYDVKMKEKGDIPEGYSVSREKKERFSLILESASTNQTSMYLCASISDRFNEKLFFGSGTQLSVL.

The V gene is TRBV20-1, the J gene TRBJ2-1; 10 positions agree with TRBD2. V shed 5 bases and J 2 bases; nucleotides not matched to a gene: 6. Germline V CDR1 and CDR2: DFQATT, SNEGSKA (reference sequence). This CDR3 is 15 amino acids long. This CDR3 is CSAPISGRTYNEQFF. In DNA form, the CDR3 reads TGCAGTGCTCCAATTAGCGGGAGGACCTACAATGAGCAGTTCTTC.

This clonotype was observed many times. The rearrangement links TRBV28 to TRBJ1-1; D gene uncertain. There are 13 residues in the CDR3. CDR1 MDHEN and CDR2 SYDVKM come from the germline V gene. V lost 3 bases and J lost 2, with 7 bases in between. The CDR3 loop is CASSLVENTEAFF. The CDR3 DNA reads TGTGCCAGCAGTTTGGTCGAAAACACTGAAGCTTTCTTT.

This clonotype showed up many times. The CDR3 DNA reads as TGTGCCAGCAGTCCGGGGACAGGGTTGGGTGAGCAGTACTTC. It encodes CASSPGTGLGEQYF. The chain links TRBV28 to TRBJ2-7; 9 nucleotides agree with TRBD1. J lost 7 bases, V lost 5 bases, and 9 bases had no gene match. CDR1 is MDHEN and CDR2 is SYDVKM in the germline V gene. The CDR3 has 14 residues. Using reference TRBV28 and TRBJ2-7 for the parts outside the CDR3, the full variable domain is DVKVTQSSRYLVKRTGEKVFLECVQDMDHENMFWYRQDPGLGLRLIYFSYDVKMKEKGDIPEGYSVSREKKERFSLILESASTNQTSMYLCASSPGTGLGEQYFGPGTRLTVT.

This clonotype was seen repeatedly, ten times or more. This chain joins TRBV6-5 and TRBJ1-1; D ambiguous. Trimming left V 6 bases short and J 11 bases short, with 19 bases between. The CDR3 has 13 amino acids. Germline CDR1 is MNHEY and CDR2 is SVGAGI. Here the CDR3 reads CASSPTPAGGAFF. CDR3 DNA sequence: TGTGCCAGCAGCCCGACCCCGGCGGGAGGGGCTTTCTTT.

V and J are TRBV20-1 and TRBJ1-5; 8 bases are shared with TRBD1. CDR3 length: 20 amino acids. From germline, CDR1 is DFQATT and CDR2 SNEGSKA (reference sequence). V shed 5 bases, J shed 6 bases, and the junction held 27 bases outside the gene matches. CDR3 sequence reads: CSAETWGGQGFRGIGQPQHF. CDR3 sequence (DNA): TGCAGTGCTGAAACCTGGGGAGGACAGGGTTTTCGGGGTATTGGTCAGCCCCAGCATTTT.

This clonotype appeared many times. The genes are TRBV10-3 and TRBJ2-5; D uncertain. Trimming took 3 bases from V and 5 from J, leaving 10 bases between them. CDR3 size: 13 residues. The germline V gene encodes CDR1 ENHRY and CDR2 SYGVKD. The CDR3 DNA reads as TGTGCCATCAGTGACGGCAGTGGGGAGACCCAGTACTTC. Translating it yields CAISDGSGETQYF.

As for this clonotype: One junction end disagrees with the germline gene, perhaps due to a read error. The chain employs TRBV7-3 and TRBJ1-2; D remains ambiguous. Germline V gene sequence: CDR1 SGHTA, CDR2 FQGTGA. The CDR3 loop spans 12 amino acids. DNA of the CDR3: TGTGCCAGCAGCTTGGAGAACTATGGCTACGCCTTC. This gives the protein CASSLENYGYAF.

The sample holds many counts of this clonotype. The CDR3 here is CASSYSGLAGARYEQYF. DNA of the CDR3: TGTGCCAGCAGTTACTCGGGACTAGCGGGGGCGCGCTACGAGCAGTACTTC. The chain couples TRBV6-6 to TRBJ2-7, with 14 bases matching TRBD2. The CDR3 extends over 17 amino acids. V was clipped by 0 bases and J by 3 bases; unmatched bases: 4. In germline, CDR1 is MNHNY, CDR2 SVGAGI (reference sequence).

The chain has TRBV25-1 and TRBJ2-1, with 8 positions matching TRBD2. This CDR3 comprises 15 residues. The V gene's germline CDR1 is MGHDK and CDR2 SYGVNS. The ends lost 5 bases at V and 4 bases at J; junction bases unmatched: 7. DNA for the CDR3: TGTGCCAGCAGTTCTGGGACTAGTCGGTACAATGAGCAGTTCTTC. Its translation is CASSSGTSRYNEQFF.

In its sample, this clonotype was seen many times. J is TRBJ2-7 and V is TRBV20-1; the D is unclear. The CDR3 has 13 residues. Trimming pared 7 bases from V and 0 bases from J, leaving 13 bases between. From germline, CDR1 is DFQATT and CDR2 SNEGSKA (reference sequence). CDR3 bases: TGCAGTGGGATCAAGGCAGGCTCCTACGAGCAGTACTTC. Amino acid sequence: CSGIKAGSYEQYF.

Ten or more counts support this clonotype. This chain connects TRBV28 to TRBJ1-5, with a weak D call TRBD1 (5 bases). V was shortened by 8 bases and J by 7 bases, with 12 bases between the two germline ends. This CDR3 spans 12 amino acids. The germline V gene encodes CDR1 MDHEN and CDR2 SYDVKM. The CDR3 is CASASQGQPQHF. DNA for the CDR3: TGTGCCAGCGCGAGCCAGGGCCAGCCCCAGCATTTT. Supplemented by reference TRBV28 and TRBJ1-5, the full variable domain reads DVKVTQSSRYLVKRTGEKVFLECVQDMDHENMFWYRQDPGLGLRLIYFSYDVKMKEKGDIPEGYSVSREKKERFSLILESASTNQTSMYLCASASQGQPQHFGDGTRLSIL.

This clonotype has at least ten counts. V is TRBV7-9 and J is TRBJ1-4; no definite D call. The CDR3 is made up of 10 amino acids. The germline gives CDR1 SEHNR, CDR2 FQNEAQ (reference sequence). The ends were cut back, 6 bases at V and 8 bases at J, with 4 bases in the middle. The CDR3 loop reads CASRPEKLFF. The CDR3 nucleotides read TGTGCCAGCAGACCCGAAAAACTGTTTTTT.

This clonotype was seen a few times. This chain connects TRBV5-1 to TRBJ1-4; D not resolved. V was trimmed by 0 bases and J by 5 bases, leaving 11 bases between them. This CDR3 is built from 15 residues. Germline V lookup: CDR1 SGHRS, CDR2 YFSETQ. CDR3 nucleotide sequence: TGCGCCAGCAGCTTGGGCGAGACAATAAATGAAAAACTGTTTTTT. As protein: CASSLGETINEKLFF.

This clonotype was recorded many times. The chain has TRBV12-3 or TRBV12-4 and TRBJ2-7; D is uncertain. CDR3 length equals 12 residues. Trimming left V 3 bases short and J 2 bases short, with 5 bases between. CDR3 protein: CASSFLPYEQYF. CDR3 sequence (DNA): TGTGCCAGCAGTTTTCTCCCCTACGAGCAGTACTTC.

This clonotype has a count of ten or more. The CDR3: CASSLQGQTLSEQYF. The CDR3 DNA follows: TGTGCCAGCAGCTTGCAAGGCCAGACCCTCTCCGAGCAGTACTTC. This chain links TRBV5-8 with TRBJ2-7; D is uncertain. Deletions cut 1 base from V and 6 bases from J, with 17 bases between. The germline V gene has CDR1 SGHTS and CDR2 YDEGEE. The CDR3 sequence is 15 residues long.

This clonotype came up many times. The chain carries TRBV6-1 and TRBJ2-3; TRBD2 matches 7 bases. Germline assignment: CDR1 MNHNS and CDR2 SASEGT. CDR3 length: 15 amino acids. With 10 bases clipped from V and 0 bases from J, the junction kept 10 bases outside the gene matches. CDR3 region: CATRSSGTSTDTQYF. In DNA, the CDR3 is TGTGCCACAAGATCTAGCGGAACTAGCACAGATACGCAGTATTTT.

This clonotype turned up a few times. The chain couples TRBV25-1 to TRBJ1-4; weak D call: TRBD1 (5 bases). The V gene lost 3 bases and the J gene lost 0 bases, with 11 bases spanning the gap. There are 16 residues in the CDR3. Germline values: CDR1 MGHDK, CDR2 SYGVNS. The CDR3 here is CASSDDSFSTNEKLFF. In DNA, the CDR3 is TGTGCCAGCAGTGACGACAGTTTCTCAACTAATGAAAAACTGTTTTTT. Complete variable domain (other parts from reference TRBV25-1 and TRBJ1-4): EADIYQTPRYLVIGTGKKITLECSQTMGHDKMYWYQQDPGMELHLIHYSYGVNSTEKGDLSSESTVSRIRTEHFPLTLESARPSHTSQYLCASSDDSFSTNEKLFFGSGTQLSVL.

Many counts were recorded for this clonotype. The chain recombines TRBV7-3 with TRBJ2-7; D is ambiguous. Trimming took 6 bases from V and 2 from J, leaving 17 bases between them. The CDR3 runs 15 residues. Germline loops: CDR1 SGHTA, CDR2 FQGTGA. CDR3 protein: CASSPDGYGTYEQYF. The CDR3 DNA reads TGTGCCAGCAGTCCGGACGGCTATGGCACCTACGAGCAGTACTTC.

The V and J genes are TRBV2 and TRBJ2-5; D perhaps matches TRBD2 (6 bases). Germline loops: CDR1 SNHLY, CDR2 FYNNEI. This CDR3 comprises 11 residues. CDR3 coding DNA: TGTGCTACTTTAGGAGGGGAGACCCAGTACTTC. Translation: CATLGGETQYF.

The V call is TRBV7-3, the J call TRBJ1-2; D unresolved. CDR1 is SGHTA and CDR2 is FQGTGA in the germline V gene. Trimming removed 4 bases at V and 0 bases at J, with 18 bases between. This CDR3 is 17 amino acids long. The CDR3 spells CASSSTTVVMANYGYTF. CDR3 DNA sequence: TGTGCCAGCAGCTCAACGACGGTTGTTATGGCTAACTATGGCTACACCTTC.

This clonotype occurred many times. The chain employs TRBV15 and TRBJ2-7, with 11 bases that match TRBD2. V lost 5 bases to trimming and J lost 2 bases; unmatched junction nucleotides: 5. Germline V gene lookup returns CDR1 LNHNV and CDR2 YYDKDF (reference sequence). CDR3 length: 15 amino acids. CDR3 bases: TGTGCCACCAGCTCACGTAGCGGGAGGGCCTACGAGCAGTACTTC. Its protein is CATSSRSGRAYEQYF. The full variable domain, its missing parts supplied by reference TRBV15 and TRBJ2-7, is DAMVIQNPRYQVTQFGKPVTLSCSQTLNHNVMYWYQQKSSQAPKLLFHYYDKDFNNEADTPDNFQSRRPNTSFCFLDIRSPGLGDTAMYLCATSSRSGRAYEQYFGPGTRLTVT.